This T cell receptor (beta chain) was captured in a study of CD8 T cells in ankylosing spondylitis. TCRdb reprocessed the 5' RACE reads via MiXCR and lists one record per CDR3 protein. The sample shows 150,000 to 200,000 distinct CDR3 sequences, approximately 13% of them seen only once. This clonotype has at least ten counts. The specimen was blood, either unsorted or a sorted T cell fraction (not recorded which). The TCR sequence derives from a female donor with ankylosing spondylitis or in good health (not recorded which).

CDR3 sequence reads: CSVKGKGSYEQYF. CDR3 coding DNA: TGCAGCGTTAAGGGGAAAGGTTCTTACGAGCAGTACTTC. The chain carries TRBV29-1 and TRBJ2-7, with D possibly matching TRBD1 (5 bases). CDR1 and CDR2 (germline): SQVTM, ANQGSEA. CDR3 size: 13 residues. Trimming shortened V by 5 bases and J by 4 bases, and 15 bases separated the two germline ends.